This T cell receptor beta chain was obtained from a study of control samples from healthy donors and cancer patients. Sequencing used immunoSEQ multiplex PCR; TCRdb keeps in-frame clones, though not all of them. This table holds 170,000 or so clones, approximately 94% found once. V lost 6 bases and J 1 base, leaving 16 bases between the germline ends. Per germline, CDR1 KGHSH and CDR2 LQKENI. The CDR3 consists of 16 residues. V usage is TRBV18 and J usage is TRBJ2-1, with D possibly TRBD2 on 6 matching bases. Sequenced sample: blood. The clonotype comes from a woman between 18 and 29 years old in good health. CDR3 residues: CASSPPGVRSYNEQFF. CDR3 nucleotides: TGTGCCAGCTCTCCCCCGGGGGTGCGTTCCTACAATGAGCAGTTCTTC. The full variable domain, rest sourced from reference TRBV18 and TRBJ2-1, is NAGVMQNPRHLVRRRGQEARLRCSPMKGHSHVYWYRQLPEEGLKFMVYLQKENIIDESGMPKERFSAEFPKEGPSILRIQQVVRGDSAAYFCASSPPGVRSYNEQFFGPGTRLTVL.